This T cell receptor beta chain was identified during a study of OX40 agonist ivuxolimab in advanced cancers. For context, the study as a whole: Ivuxolimab was a fully human IgG2 agonistic monoclonal antibody targeting the costimulatory receptor OX40 (CD134). Intravenous ivuxolimab was administered to patients every 2 weeks at six dose levels: 0.01, 0.1, 0.3, 1.5, 3 and 10 mg/kg. Of the roughly 51 patients in dose escalation, 19 had hepatocellular carcinoma, some 15 had melanoma, 9 had renal cell carcinoma and 9 had head and neck cancer. The dose-escalation cohort was about 83% male with a mean age of approximately 60 years, ranging from 23 to 79. Prior anti-PD-1, anti-PD-L1 or anti-CTLA-4 therapy was permitted, and checkpoint inhibitors had been received by 40% to 50% of dose-escalation patients. Three dose-escalation patients achieved partial responses, one with hepatocellular carcinoma and two with cutaneous melanoma. The point of sequencing TCRbeta in the periphery was to test whether ivuxolimab changed TCR sequence diversity and drove clonal T-cell expansion. The monotherapy dose-escalation portion (N of about 57 patients) of the phase I ivuxolimab trial is reported in the paper.

Findings and caveats that apply to the study as a whole: Partial responders in the 0.1-3.0 mg/kg groups had among the lowest normalized peripheral clonal expansion, especially among CD8+ T cells. After ivuxolimab, CD8+ T cells had more expanded clones than CD4+ T cells on average. Low levels of normalized T-cell clonal expansion were also seen in some patients who did not respond. Clonal expansion of both CD4+ and CD8+ blood T cells was observed from baseline to week 6 at doses 0.1 to 3.0 mg/kg. Antigen specificity was not determined for the clonally expanded peripheral T cells.

The table lists this clone with a few counts. What antigen it recognizes has not been identified. Qualities for individual bases were not recorded, and no much larger clone is one base off. Genomic DNA was extracted from sorted cells for sequencing of the TCRbeta CDR3 region. The immunoSEQ Assay was used for sequencing of TCRbeta CDR3 regions. This immuneACCESS table, as held by TCRdb, lists in-frame sequences with V and J called but not all clones. Of the missing ones, under half trace to an unresolved V gene in checked studies; the others have no known cause. Present in this sample are roughly 34,000 clones, about 80% of which were seen just once. Of the sample, 12% falls within the top ten clones. Counted from cysteine to phenylalanine, this CDR3 has 12 amino acids. Only CDR3 DNA remains: 36 bases, in frame from the first base. CDR1 and CDR2, looked up from the germline V gene, are SNHLY and FYNNEI. V and J lose 6 bases and 1 base, and a span of 6 bases separates them.

The trial excluded patients who had a history of autoimmune disease or who were on systemic immunosuppression. Peripheral blood for TCR sequencing was collected from all dose cohorts at baseline, on cycle 4 day 1, and on cycle 7 day 1. The samples were drawn from a first-in-human, open-label, multicenter phase I dose-escalation trial of ivuxolimab. Adults with locally advanced or metastatic melanoma, renal cell carcinoma, hepatocellular carcinoma or head and neck squamous cell carcinoma were enrolled in the trial. Before TCR sequencing, CD4+ T cells and CD8+ T cells were sorted from peripheral blood as separate populations.

The sequence was obtained from an adult with an advanced solid tumor such as melanoma, head and neck, liver or kidney cancer. This sequence uses TRBV2 and TRBJ1-1, with the D segment identity uncertain. The specimen was CD4+ or CD8+ T cells sorted from blood, collected in a trial of the OX40 agonist ivuxolimab. The DNA reads TGTGCCAGCAGGGAGGCGAACACTGAAGCTTTCTTT. This sequence encodes CASREANTEAFF.